These 12 T cell receptor beta chains originate from one sample sequenced in a study of Ad26.COV2.S vaccination and SARS-CoV-2 variants. Profiling relied on immunoSEQ multiplex PCR, and the TCRdb table lists in-frame clones only, not all of them. The sample contains a few hundred thousand clones, less than 95% of which appear only once. Treatment indicated: 19 received Ad26.COV2.S at low or high dose, single or two shots; 5 received placebo; per-sample allocation not given. After the first vaccine or placebo injection, samples were drawn on day 63. Source: peripheral blood, taken in a trial of Ad26.COV2.S vaccine versus placebo. These receptors were collected from a person aged 18-60 years who received the Ad26.COV2.S COVID-19 vaccine or a placebo.

The count of this clone is one. The gene calls are TRBV5-6 and TRBJ2-5; tentative D call: TRBD2 (7 bases). Germline assignment: CDR1 SGHDT and CDR2 YYEEEE. The CDR3 runs 16 residues. The ends were cut back, 4 bases at V and 7 bases at J, with 23 bases in the middle. CDR3 sequence reads: CASSTWTSGARGTQYF. The DNA for the CDR3 is TGTGCCAGCAGCACCTGGACTAGTGGGGCCAGGGGGACCCAGTACTTC.

This clone has just one count. The V and J genes are TRBV27 and TRBJ2-7, with 10 bases lining up with TRBD1. The length of the CDR3 is 16 residues. Germline CDR1 MNHEY, CDR2 SMNVEV (reference sequence). V trimming: 2 bases; J trimming: 5 bases; junction bases outside the gene matches: 9. For the CDR3, the DNA is TGTGCCAGCAGTTTAGTAACTGGGACAGGGGTCAACGAGCAGTACTTC. As protein: CASSLVTGTGVNEQYF.

The chain couples TRBV27 to TRBJ1-5; 8 nucleotides line up with TRBD1. The CDR3 extends over 16 amino acids. Germline V gives CDR1 MNHEY, CDR2 SMNVEV (reference sequence). The V segment lost 6 bases and the J segment 2 bases; nucleotides outside the gene matches: 9. This CDR3 reads CASRSGGRVGNQPQHF. The CDR3 nucleotides are TGTGCCAGCAGATCAGGGGGCAGGGTTGGCAATCAGCCCCAGCATTTT.

Only one count was recorded for this clone. This chain uses TRBV5-1 with TRBJ1-6; possibly TRBD1 for D (5 bases). The germline V gene has CDR1 SGHRS and CDR2 YFSETQ. This CDR3 contains 15 residues. V gave up 0 bases and J gave up 9 bases, with 13 bases separating them. CDR3 in DNA: TGCGCCAGCAGCTTGGAGGGGAATAATGGTTCACCCCTCCACTTT. The encoded protein is CASSLEGNNGSPLHF.

This clone was found once. The J gene is TRBJ2-6, the V gene TRBV4-3; D is perhaps TRBD1 (5 bases). The germline gives CDR1 LGHNA, CDR2 YSLEER. The CDR3 extends over 18 amino acids. V lost 1 base and J lost 1, with 14 bases in between. The CDR3 nucleotides read TGCGCCAGCAGCCAAGTTTCAGGGTTGGGGTCTGGGGCCAACGTCCTGACTTTC. Protein product: CASSQVSGLGSGANVLTF.

This clone came up once. V gene TRBV9 combines with J gene TRBJ1-2; 8 nucleotides match TRBD1. This CDR3 has 14 amino acids. V lost 4 bases to trimming and J lost 3 bases; unmatched junction nucleotides: 5. Germline V gives CDR1 SGDLS, CDR2 YYNGEE. The CDR3 spells CASSPAGGYYGYTF. The DNA for the CDR3 is TGTGCCAGCAGCCCTGCAGGGGGCTACTATGGCTACACCTTC. The variable domain in full, with the rest retrieved from reference TRBV9 and TRBJ1-2, is DSGVTQTPKHLITATGQRVTLRCSPRSGDLSVYWYQQSLDQGLQFLIQYYNGEERAKGNILERFSAQQFPDLHSELNLSSLELGDSALYFCASSPAGGYYGYTFGSGTRLTVV.

V and J are TRBV28 and TRBJ1-2; D ambiguous. Trimming left V 5 bases short and J 2 bases short, with 18 bases between. Per the germline V gene, CDR1 is MDHEN and CDR2 is SYDVKM. There are 16 residues in the CDR3. The CDR3 DNA reads TGTGCCAGCAGTACCCACCCCGGCAGGCCGAACTATGGCTACACCTTC. Translated, it gives CASSTHPGRPNYGYTF.

V gene TRBV27 combines with J gene TRBJ2-7; D possibly corresponds to TRBD2 (6 bases). V lost 1 base to trimming and J lost 0 bases, with 13 bases between them. Germline lookup yields CDR1 MNHEY and CDR2 SMNVEV (reference sequence). CDR3 length equals 16 residues. The CDR3 region is CASSLWAGRSSYEQYF. The DNA for the CDR3 is TGTGCCAGCAGTTTATGGGCGGGGAGGAGCTCCTACGAGCAGTACTTC.

V gene TRBV9 combines with J gene TRBJ1-4; D unresolved. The CDR3 has 15 residues. In germline, CDR1 is SGDLS, CDR2 YYNGEE. V lost 4 bases and J lost 1, with 11 bases in between. CDR3 coding DNA: TGTGCCAGCAGCCCAGAGGCCAAAACTAATGAAAAACTGTTTTTT. Translating gives CASSPEAKTNEKLFF.

This chain links TRBV7-9 with TRBJ1-4; tentatively, D is TRBD1 (5 bases). Trimming removed 1 base from V and 0 bases from J, with 12 bases in between. CDR1 and CDR2 (germline): SEHNR, FQNEAQ (reference sequence). The CDR3 consists of 17 residues. This chain's CDR3 is CASSLGFTGATNEKLFF. CDR3 in DNA: TGTGCCAGCAGCTTAGGGTTCACAGGAGCAACTAATGAAAAACTGTTTTTT.

This clone has a single count. V gene TRBV7-3 combines with J gene TRBJ2-2; D uncertain. Germline CDR1 SGHTA, CDR2 FQGTGA. The CDR3 is 13 residues long. V dropped 4 bases and J dropped 8 bases, with 11 bases sitting between them. CDR3 coding DNA: TGTGCCAGCAGCTCCCAGCCCGAAGGGGAGCTGTTTTTT. This sequence encodes CASSSQPEGELFF.

The V gene is TRBV19, the J gene TRBJ2-7; D not certain. CDR3 length equals 16 residues. The germline V gene has CDR1 LNHDA and CDR2 SQIVND (reference sequence). The V end was cut by 3 bases, the J end by 0 bases, with 15 bases between. This CDR3 reads CASSMGPREDSYEQYF. CDR3 bases: TGTGCCAGTAGTATGGGCCCTCGAGAGGACTCCTACGAGCAGTACTTC.